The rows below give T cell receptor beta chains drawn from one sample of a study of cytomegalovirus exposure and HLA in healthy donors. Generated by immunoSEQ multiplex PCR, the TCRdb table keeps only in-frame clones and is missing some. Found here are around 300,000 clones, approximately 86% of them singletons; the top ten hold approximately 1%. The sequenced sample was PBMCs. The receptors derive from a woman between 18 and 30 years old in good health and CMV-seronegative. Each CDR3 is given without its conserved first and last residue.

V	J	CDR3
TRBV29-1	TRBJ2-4	SVLAGGRDIQY
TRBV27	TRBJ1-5	ASSWDTDQPQH
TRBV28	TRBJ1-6	ASMSATGTGVRSYSPLH
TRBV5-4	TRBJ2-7	ASSLSGYEQY
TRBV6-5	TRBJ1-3	ASSYSRTAVDTIY
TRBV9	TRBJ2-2	ASSVFQTGELF
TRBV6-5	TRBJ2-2	ASSSWGQIVNGELF
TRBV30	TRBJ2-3	AWSVAGGTDTQY
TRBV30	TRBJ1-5	AWSLRGNQPQH
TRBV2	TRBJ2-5	ASLGLAVYQETQY
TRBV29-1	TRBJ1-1	SVVRQGNTEAF
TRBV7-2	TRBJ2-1	ASSLVGGGYNEQF
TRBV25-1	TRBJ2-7	ASSGDFYEQY
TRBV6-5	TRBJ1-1	ASSRDNTEAF
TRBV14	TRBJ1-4	ASSPPGTGESRTNEKLF
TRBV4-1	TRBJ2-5	ASSPLAGTGGGQTQY
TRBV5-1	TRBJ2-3	ASSLDVAGVVAPDTQY
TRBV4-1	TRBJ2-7	ASSQGLAGSYEQY
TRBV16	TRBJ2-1	ASSPESGTGSNEQF
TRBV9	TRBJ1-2	ASSVEATAAYGYT
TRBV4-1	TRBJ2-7	ASSQVQGPLRYEQY
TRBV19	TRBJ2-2	ASSKGLNTGELF
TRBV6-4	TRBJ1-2	ASSDQQGGDYGYT
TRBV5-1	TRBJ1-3	ASSSSLSSGNTIY
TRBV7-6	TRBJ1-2	ASSLARFGRADYGYT
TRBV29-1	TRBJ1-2	SVADRGGDGYT
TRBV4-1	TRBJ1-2	ASSQRSGVWDDYGYT
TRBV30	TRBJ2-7	AWRRDSYEQY
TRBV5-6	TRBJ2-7	ASSPGLGLYEQY
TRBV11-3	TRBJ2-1	ASSRLRLAVYNEQF
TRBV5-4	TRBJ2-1	ASSLATLSFHNEQF
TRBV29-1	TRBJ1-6	SPWDRGSPFH
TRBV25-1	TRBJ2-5	ASSDPGKETQY
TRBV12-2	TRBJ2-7	ASRSPSGTGSSYEQY
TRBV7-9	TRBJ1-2	ASSFRQGAQIYGYT
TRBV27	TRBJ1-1	ASSPSGGLNTEAF
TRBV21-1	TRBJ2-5	ASSNRTSSTAGTQY
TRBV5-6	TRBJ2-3	ASSLLAGGDTQY
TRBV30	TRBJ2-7	AWSRTSGRGEQY
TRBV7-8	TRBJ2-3	ASSSQWGRGADTQY
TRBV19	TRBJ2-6	ASRPTARSGANVLT
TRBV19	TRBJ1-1	ASSTADRGEAF
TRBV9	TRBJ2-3	ASSPRGGAGAPQGTDTQY
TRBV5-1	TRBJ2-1	ASSHPDRNSEQF
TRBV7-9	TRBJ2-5	ASSRSETQY
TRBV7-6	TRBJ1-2	ASSLVVGATGGYT
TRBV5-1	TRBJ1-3	ASSIDSPGNTIY
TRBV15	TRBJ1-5	ATSRDRNNQPQH
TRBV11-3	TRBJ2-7	ASSLPQGRREQY
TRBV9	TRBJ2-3	ASSGGENTDTQY
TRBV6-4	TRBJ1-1	ASRNRGGNTEAF
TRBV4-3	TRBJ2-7	ASSQETRGYEQY
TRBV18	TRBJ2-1	ASSRTRINNEQF
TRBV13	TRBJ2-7	ASSSLGQGNEQY
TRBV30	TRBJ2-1	AWSGGSGYNEQF
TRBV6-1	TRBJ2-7	ASSVGLARAEQY